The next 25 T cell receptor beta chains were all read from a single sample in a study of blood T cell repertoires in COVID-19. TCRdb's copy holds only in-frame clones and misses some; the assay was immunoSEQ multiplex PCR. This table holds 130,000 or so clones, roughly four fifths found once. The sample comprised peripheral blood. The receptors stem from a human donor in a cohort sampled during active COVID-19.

CDR3 sequence reads: CASSQGVAGGPTDTQYF. DNA for the CDR3: TGTGCCAGCAGCCAAGGTGTAGCGGGGGGGCCCACAGATACGCAGTATTTT. V gene TRBV4-2 combines with J gene TRBJ2-3; 11 nucleotides line up with TRBD2. CDR3 length equals 17 residues. The trim removed 1 base at V and 2 bases at J, leaving 5 bases unmatched. Germline CDR1 reads LGHNA; CDR2 reads YNFKEQ.

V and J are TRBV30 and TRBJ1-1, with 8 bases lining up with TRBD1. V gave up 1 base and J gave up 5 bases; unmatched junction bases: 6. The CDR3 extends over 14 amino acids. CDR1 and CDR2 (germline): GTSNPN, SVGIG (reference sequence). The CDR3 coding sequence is TGTGCCTGGAGTGCAGACAGGGGTTGGACTGAAGCTTTCTTT. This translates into CAWSADRGWTEAFF.

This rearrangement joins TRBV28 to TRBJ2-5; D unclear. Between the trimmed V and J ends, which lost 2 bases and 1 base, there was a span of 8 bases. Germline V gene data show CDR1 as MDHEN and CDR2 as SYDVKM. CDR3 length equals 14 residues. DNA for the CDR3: TGTGCCAGCAGTTTACCCACTATCCAAGAGACCCAGTACTTC. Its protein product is CASSLPTIQETQYF.

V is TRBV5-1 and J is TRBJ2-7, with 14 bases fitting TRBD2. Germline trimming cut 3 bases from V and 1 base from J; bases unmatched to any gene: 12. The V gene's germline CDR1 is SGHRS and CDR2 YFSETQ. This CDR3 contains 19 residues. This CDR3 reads CASSYWDRWTSGGSYEQYF. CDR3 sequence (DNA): TGCGCCAGCAGCTATTGGGACAGATGGACTAGCGGGGGGTCCTACGAGCAGTACTTC.

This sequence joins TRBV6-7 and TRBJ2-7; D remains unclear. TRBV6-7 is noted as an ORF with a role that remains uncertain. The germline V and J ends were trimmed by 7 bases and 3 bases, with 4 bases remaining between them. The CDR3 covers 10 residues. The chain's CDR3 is CASTIYEQYF. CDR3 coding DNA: TGTGCCAGCACCATCTACGAGCAGTACTTC.

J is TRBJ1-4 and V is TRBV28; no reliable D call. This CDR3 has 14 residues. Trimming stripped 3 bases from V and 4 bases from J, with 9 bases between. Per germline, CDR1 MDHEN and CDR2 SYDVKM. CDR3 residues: CASSFGGDNEKLFF. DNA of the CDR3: TGTGCCAGCAGTTTCGGAGGCGATAATGAAAAACTGTTTTTT. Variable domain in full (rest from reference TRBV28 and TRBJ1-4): DVKVTQSSRYLVKRTGEKVFLECVQDMDHENMFWYRQDPGLGLRLIYFSYDVKMKEKGDIPEGYSVSREKKERFSLILESASTNQTSMYLCASSFGGDNEKLFFGSGTQLSVL.

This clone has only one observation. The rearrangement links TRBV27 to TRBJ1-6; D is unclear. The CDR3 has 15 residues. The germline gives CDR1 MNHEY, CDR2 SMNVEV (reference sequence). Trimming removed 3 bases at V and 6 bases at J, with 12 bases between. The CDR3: CASSFRVLGNSPLHF. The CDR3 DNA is TGTGCCAGCAGTTTCCGGGTCCTTGGTAATTCACCCCTCCACTTT.

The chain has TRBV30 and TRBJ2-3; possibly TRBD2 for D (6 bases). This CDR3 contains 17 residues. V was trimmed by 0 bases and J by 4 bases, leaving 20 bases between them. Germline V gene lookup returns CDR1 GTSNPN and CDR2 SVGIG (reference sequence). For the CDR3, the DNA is TGTGCCTGGAGTGTAGGTCTTCGGGGGATGGGCCCAGATACGCAGTATTTT. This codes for CAWSVGLRGMGPDTQYF.

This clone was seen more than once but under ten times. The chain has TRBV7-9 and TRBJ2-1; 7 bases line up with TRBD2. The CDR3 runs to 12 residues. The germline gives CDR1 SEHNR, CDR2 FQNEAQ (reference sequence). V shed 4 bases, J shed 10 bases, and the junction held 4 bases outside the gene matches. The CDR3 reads CASSSTSDEQFF. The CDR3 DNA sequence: TGTGCCAGCAGCTCTACTAGCGACGAGCAGTTCTTC.

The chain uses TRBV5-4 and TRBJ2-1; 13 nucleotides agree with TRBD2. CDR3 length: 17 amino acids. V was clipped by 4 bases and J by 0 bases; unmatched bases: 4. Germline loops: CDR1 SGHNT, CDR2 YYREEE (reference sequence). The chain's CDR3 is CASSPRTSGSSYNEQFF. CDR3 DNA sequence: TGTGCCAGCAGCCCCAGGACTAGCGGGAGCTCCTACAATGAGCAGTTCTTC.

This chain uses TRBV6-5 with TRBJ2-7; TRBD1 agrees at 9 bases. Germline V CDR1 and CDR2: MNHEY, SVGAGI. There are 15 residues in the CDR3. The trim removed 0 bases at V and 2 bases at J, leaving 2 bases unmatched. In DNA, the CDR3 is TGTGCCAGCAGTTACTCAGGGACAGGGACCTACGAGCAGTACTTC. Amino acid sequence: CASSYSGTGTYEQYF.

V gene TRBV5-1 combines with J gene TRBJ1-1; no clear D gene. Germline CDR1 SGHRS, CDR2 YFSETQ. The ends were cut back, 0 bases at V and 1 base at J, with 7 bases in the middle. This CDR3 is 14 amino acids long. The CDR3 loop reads CASSLAPGNTEAFF. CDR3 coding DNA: TGCGCCAGCAGCTTGGCTCCGGGGAACACTGAAGCTTTCTTT.

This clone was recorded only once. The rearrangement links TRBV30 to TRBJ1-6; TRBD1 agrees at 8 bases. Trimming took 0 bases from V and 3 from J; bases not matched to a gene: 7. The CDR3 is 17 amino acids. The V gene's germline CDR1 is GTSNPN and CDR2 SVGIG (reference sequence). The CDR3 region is CAWSVVRDRLYNSPLHF. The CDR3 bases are TGTGCCTGGAGTGTCGTCCGGGACAGGCTCTATAATTCACCCCTCCACTTT.

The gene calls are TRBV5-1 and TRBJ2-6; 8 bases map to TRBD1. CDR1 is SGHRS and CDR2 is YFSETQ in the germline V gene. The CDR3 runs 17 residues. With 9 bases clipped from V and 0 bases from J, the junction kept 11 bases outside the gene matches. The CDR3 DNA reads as TGCGCCACTGCGACAGGGGCCAGCAACTCTGGGGCCAACGTCCTGACTTTC. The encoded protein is CATATGASNSGANVLTF. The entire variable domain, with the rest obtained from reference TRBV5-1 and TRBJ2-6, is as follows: KAGVTQTPRYLIKTRGQQVTLSCSPISGHRSVSWYQQTPGQGLQFLFEYFSETQRNKGNFPGRFSGRQFSNSRSEMNVSTLELGDSALYLCATATGASNSGANVLTFGAGSRLTVL.

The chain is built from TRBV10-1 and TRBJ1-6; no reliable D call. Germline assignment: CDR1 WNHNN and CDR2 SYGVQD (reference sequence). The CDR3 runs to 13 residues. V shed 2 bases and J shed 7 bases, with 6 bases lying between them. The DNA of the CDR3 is TGCGCCAGCAGTGAGGAGCTGAATTCACCCCTCCACTTT. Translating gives CASSEELNSPLHF.

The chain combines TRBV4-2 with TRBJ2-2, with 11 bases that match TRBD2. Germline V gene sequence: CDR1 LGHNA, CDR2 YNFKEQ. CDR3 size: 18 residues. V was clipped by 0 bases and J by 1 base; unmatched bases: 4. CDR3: CASSQDLAGGLNTGELFF. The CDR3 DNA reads TGTGCCAGCAGCCAAGATCTAGCGGGGGGCCTGAACACCGGGGAGCTGTTTTTT.

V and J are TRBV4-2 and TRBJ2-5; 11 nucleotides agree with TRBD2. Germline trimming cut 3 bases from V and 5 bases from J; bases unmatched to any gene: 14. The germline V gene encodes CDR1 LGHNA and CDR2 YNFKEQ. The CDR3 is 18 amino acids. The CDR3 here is CASSQASGGPASGETQYF. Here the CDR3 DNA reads TGTGCCAGCAGCCAGGCTAGCGGGGGGCCGGCGAGTGGGGAGACCCAGTACTTC.

The CDR3 loop reads CASSSPSGGYNEQFF. The CDR3 DNA is TGTGCCAGCAGTTCCCCTAGCGGGGGGTACAATGAGCAGTTCTTC. The chain has TRBV27 and TRBJ2-1; TRBD2 aligns across 11 bases. The V segment lost 4 bases and the J segment 4 bases; nucleotides outside the gene matches: 3. CDR3 size: 15 residues. From germline, CDR1 is MNHEY and CDR2 SMNVEV (reference sequence).

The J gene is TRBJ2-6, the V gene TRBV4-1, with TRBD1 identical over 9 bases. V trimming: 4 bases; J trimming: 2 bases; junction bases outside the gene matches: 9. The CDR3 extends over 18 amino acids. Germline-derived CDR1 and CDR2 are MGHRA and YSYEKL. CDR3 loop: CASSPAPQGATGANVLTF. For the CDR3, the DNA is TGCGCCAGCAGCCCAGCCCCACAGGGGGCTACTGGGGCCAACGTCCTGACTTTC.

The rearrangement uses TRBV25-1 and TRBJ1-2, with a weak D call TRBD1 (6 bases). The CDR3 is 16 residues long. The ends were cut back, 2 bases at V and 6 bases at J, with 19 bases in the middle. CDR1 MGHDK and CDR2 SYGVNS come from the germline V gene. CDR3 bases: TGTGCCAGCAGTGAAGGGGGGGTAAACAGGGTTAATGGCTACACCTTC. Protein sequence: CASSEGGVNRVNGYTF.

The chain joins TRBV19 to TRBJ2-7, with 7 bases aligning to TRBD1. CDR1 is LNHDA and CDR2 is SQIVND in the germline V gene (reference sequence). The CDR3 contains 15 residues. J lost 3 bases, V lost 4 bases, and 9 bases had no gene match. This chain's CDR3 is CASSNGQAWGYEQYF. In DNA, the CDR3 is TGTGCCAGTAGTAATGGACAGGCCTGGGGCTACGAGCAGTACTTC.

DNA of the CDR3: TGCGCCAGCAGCCCCTACTCTCCGTTGACCGGGGAGCTGTTTTTT. Translating it yields CASSPYSPLTGELFF. This chain uses TRBV5-1 with TRBJ2-2; D is unresolved. This CDR3 comprises 15 residues. Germline loops: CDR1 SGHRS, CDR2 YFSETQ. Trimming removed 4 bases from V and 5 bases from J, with 15 bases in between. The variable domain in full, with the rest retrieved from reference TRBV5-1 and TRBJ2-2, is KAGVTQTPRYLIKTRGQQVTLSCSPISGHRSVSWYQQTPGQGLQFLFEYFSETQRNKGNFPGRFSGRQFSNSRSEMNVSTLELGDSALYLCASSPYSPLTGELFFGEGSRLTVL.

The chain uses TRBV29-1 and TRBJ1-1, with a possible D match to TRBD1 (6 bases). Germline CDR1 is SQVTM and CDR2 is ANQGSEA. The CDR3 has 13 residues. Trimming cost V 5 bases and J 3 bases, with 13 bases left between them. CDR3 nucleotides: TGCAGCGTTCCCTCGGACAGCCACACTGAAGCTTTCTTT. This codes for CSVPSDSHTEAFF.

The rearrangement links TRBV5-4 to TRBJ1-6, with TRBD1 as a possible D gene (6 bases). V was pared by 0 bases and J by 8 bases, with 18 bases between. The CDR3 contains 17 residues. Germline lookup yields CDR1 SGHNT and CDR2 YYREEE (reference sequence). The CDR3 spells CASSLGGAGVGYSPLHF. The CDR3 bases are TGTGCCAGCAGCTTGGGGGGTGCAGGGGTAGGTTATTCACCCCTCCACTTT.

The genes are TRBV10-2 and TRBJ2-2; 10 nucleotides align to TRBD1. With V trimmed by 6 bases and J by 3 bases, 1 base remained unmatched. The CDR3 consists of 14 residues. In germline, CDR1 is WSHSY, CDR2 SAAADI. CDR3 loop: CASRGQGYTGELFF. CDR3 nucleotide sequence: TGCGCCAGCAGGGGACAGGGGTACACCGGGGAGCTGTTTTTT.